These T cell receptor beta chains were read from a single sample in a study of tumor-infiltrating lymphocytes in primary liver carcinoma. TCRdb fed the multiplex PCR reads into MiXCR, producing one record per CDR3 protein. The sample lists 90,000 to 100,000 distinct CDR3 sequences, roughly 69% occurring once. The sequenced material came from liver tumor tissue from sampling region 5. The receptor set was obtained from a woman in her fifties or sixties with primary liver carcinoma and hepatitis B virus infection. Each CDR3 is given with its conserved first and last residue. A D gene is named only where the DNA matches it firmly. Size is omitted from some rows. Given values are once, few, many or a class for expanded clones.

V	size	D	J	DNA	CDR3
TRBV11-3	few	TRBD2	TRBJ2-7	TGTGCCAGCAGCTTAGGTCGGGGGAGGGGAGAAATGGACGAGCAGTACTTC	CASSLGRGRGEMDEQYF
TRBV6-5	once	TRBD2	TRBJ2-7	TGTGCCAGCAGGGCGACACTAGCGTGGTACCCCTACGAGCAGTACTTC	CASRATLAWYPYEQYF
TRBV29-1	.	.	TRBJ2-1	TGCAGTGTTCACCCTCTAGCGCATGATACGAGGAATGAGCAGTTCTTC	CSVHPLAHDTRNEQFF
TRBV13	many	.	TRBJ1-3	TGTGCCAGCGGACACAGGGACTATGGAAACACCATATATTTT	CASGHRDYGNTIYF
TRBV11-2	.	.	TRBJ2-6	TGTGCCAGCAGCCTTCAGAGCGCCGGGGCCAACCTCCTGACTTTC	CASSLQSAGANLLTF
TRBV5-6	.	.	TRBJ2-7	TGTGCCAGCAGCACAAAGGGACGATCCTCCTACGAGCAATACTTC	CASSTKGRSSYEQYF
TRBV28	many	.	TRBJ1-2	TGTGCCAGCCACCTCCTGGGGGCCTATGGCTACACCTTC	CASHLLGAYGYTF
TRBV10-3	.	.	TRBJ2-3	TGTGCCATCAACGAGGGGTTCACAGATACGCAGTATTTT	CAINEGFTDTQYF
TRBV28	.	TRBD1	TRBJ1-1	TGTGCCAGCAGTCCCCTGACAGGGTTCCTGTATAGGGCTTTCTTT	CASSPLTGFLYRAFF
TRBV5-4	.	.	TRBJ2-3	TGTGCCAGCAGCTTGGTTAGCGGACCCACAGAAACGCAGTATTTT	CASSLVSGPTETQYF
TRBV11-2	.	.	TRBJ2-2	TGTGTCAGCAGCTTAGGTAGGACTGGAGAGCTGTTTTTT	CVSSLGRTGELFF
TRBV28	few	TRBD1	TRBJ1-2	TGTGCCAGCTCCCGACAGGGACTCGGCTACACCTTC	CASSRQGLGYTF
TRBV29-1	.	.	TRBJ2-1	TGCAGGGTTGGTTCTTTTAGCTCCTACAATGAGCAGTTCTTC	CRVGSFSSYNEQFF
TRBV5-6	once	.	TRBJ1-1	TGTGTCAGCACGGGGGGCTTTACTGAAGCTTTCTTT	CVSTGGFTEAFF
TRBV6-6	.	.	TRBJ2-7	TGTCCCAGCAGTTACTCGAAGGGCTACGAGCAATACTTC	CPSSYSKGYEQYF
TRBV5-1	.	.	TRBJ2-5	TGCGCCAGCAGCCTGGCCCGGGGCAAAGAGACCCAGTACTTC	CASSLARGKETQYF
TRBV5-1	.	.	TRBJ1-2	TGCGCCAGCAGCTTACAGCGGAACTATGGCCACACCTTC	CASSLQRNYGHTF
TRBV7-9	.	TRBD1	TRBJ1-3	TGTGCCGGCAGCCCGGCTATGACAGGGAGAAGTGACACCATATATTTT	CAGSPAMTGRSDTIYF
TRBV7-9	.	.	TRBJ2-2	TGTGCCACGAGAATTCTGGGGTCCGGGGAGCTGTTTTTT	CATRILGSGELFF
TRBV4-1	.	.	TRBJ2-1	TGCGCCAGCAGCCGAGACTTCCACAATGAGGAGTTCTTC	CASSRDFHNEEFF
TRBV7-8	.	TRBD2	TRBJ2-1	TGTACCAGCAGCTCCAGCGCTAGCGGGAGGGTGAATGAGCGGTTCTTC	CTSSSSASGRVNERFF
TRBV2	.	TRBD1	TRBJ2-4	TGTGCCAGAGGGACAGGTCAAAACATTCAGTACTTC	CARGTGQNIQYF
TRBV28	few	TRBD1	TRBJ1-2	TGTGCCAGCAGTTCTGTGACAGGGAGGGGGGGGAGCTATGGCTACACCTTC	CASSSVTGRGGSYGYTF
TRBV10-1	.	TRBD1	TRBJ2-7	TGTGCCAGCATGCCGGACAGGTTCTACGAGCAGTACTTC	CASMPDRFYEQYF
TRBV20-1	.	.	TRBJ1-5	TGCAGTGCTCTCCTCGGACAACATGATCAGCCCCAGCATTTT	CSALLGQHDQPQHF
TRBV5-1	many	TRBD2	TRBJ2-5	TGCGCCAGCAGCTTGGCCGGGGGGACTTTTCAAGAGACCCAGTACTTC	CASSLAGGTFQETQYF
TRBV5-4	.	.	TRBJ2-5	TGTGCCAGCAGTCCTAGTGGACTCTCCGTTCAAGAGACCCAGTACTTC	CASSPSGLSVQETQYF
TRBV7-9	.	.	TRBJ2-1	TGTGCCAGCACCTCTGGCTCCTACAATGAGCAGTTCTTC	CASTSGSYNEQFF
TRBV7-3	.	.	TRBJ2-7	TGTGCCGGCAGCTTATCTTCGGTAGCGGCCTACGAGCAGTACTTC	CAGSLSSVAAYEQYF
TRBV7-3	.	TRBD1	TRBJ2-3	TGTGTCAGCAGCTTAACAGGGGGGTGGGGCGATACGCAGTATTTT	CVSSLTGGWGDTQYF
TRBV6-2/TRBV6-3	many	TRBD2	TRBJ2-1	TGTGCCAGCAGTACAAGGACTAGCGGGAGTTTAAGCGATGAGCAGTTCTTC	CASSTRTSGSLSDEQFF
TRBV6-5	.	.	TRBJ2-4	TGTGCCAGCAGTCCCAGCGAGAGCTTGAACATTCAGTACTTC	CASSPSESLNIQYF
TRBV11-1	.	.	TRBJ2-7	TGTGCCAGCAGCGGAAAGAGGGCCACGTACGAGGAGTACTTC	CASSGKRATYEEYF
TRBV11-1	.	TRBD2	TRBJ2-4	TGTGCCAGCAGCTTCCCCGGGACTAGCGGGACCAAAAACAATCAGTACTTC	CASSFPGTSGTKNNQYF
TRBV11-2	.	.	TRBJ2-5	TGTGCCAGCAGCCCCATCAGGCTAGTCCCAGAGACCCAGTACTTC	CASSPIRLVPETQYF
TRBV6-1	many	.	TRBJ1-1	TGTGCCAGCAGCTACGACAACACTGAAGCTTTCTTT	CASSYDNTEAFF
TRBV11-2	once	.	TRBJ1-1	TGTGCCATCAACTCCCGACCGACGCGAGGGGCGAACACTGAAGCCTTCTTT	CAINSRPTRGANTEAFF
TRBV6-1	few	.	TRBJ2-2	TGTGCCAGCAGTGCGGTTAGCATGGAGCCGTTTTTT	CASSAVSMEPFF
TRBV11-2	.	.	TRBJ2-2	TGTGCCAGCAGCTTAAGGGTGGTTAGCGCCGGGGAGCTGCTTTTT	CASSLRVVSAGELLF
TRBV11-2	.	TRBD2	TRBJ2-1	TGTGCCAGCAGCTACGGAACTAGCGGGGGATACAATGAGAGGCTCTTC	CASSYGTSGGYNERLF
TRBV7-9	many	.	TRBJ2-5	TGTGCCAGCAGCTTAGATCGGCTTGAAGAGACCCAGTACTTC	CASSLDRLEETQYF
TRBV29-1	.	TRBD1	TRBJ2-3	TGCAGCGTCTCGGGACAGGGAAATACGCAGTATTTT	CSVSGQGNTQYF